This T cell receptor beta chain was identified during a study of patients and donors after allogeneic stem cell transplantation. Germline V gene sequence: CDR1 DFQATT, CDR2 SNEGSKA (reference sequence). V lost 0 bases to trimming and J lost 0 bases, with 12 bases between them. The CDR3 has 16 residues. TCRdb re-called the RT-PCR reads through MiXCR, storing one row per CDR3 protein. Seen here are about 160,000 distinct CDR3 sequences, 30% observed once, and the top ten hold under 3.5%. Sequenced sample: blood, either unsorted or a sorted T cell fraction (not recorded which). The chain uses TRBV20-1 and TRBJ1-3, with D tentatively TRBD1 (5 bases). This sequence originates from a human donor who was either an allogeneic HSCT recipient or a stem cell or donor lymphocyte infusion donor (not recorded which). It is not recorded whose cells these are; they may come from a transplant donor. As DNA, the CDR3 is TGCAGTGCTAGAGATCTGAGGGGTCCCTCTGGAAACACCATATATTTT. Translation gives CSARDLRGPSGNTIYF.